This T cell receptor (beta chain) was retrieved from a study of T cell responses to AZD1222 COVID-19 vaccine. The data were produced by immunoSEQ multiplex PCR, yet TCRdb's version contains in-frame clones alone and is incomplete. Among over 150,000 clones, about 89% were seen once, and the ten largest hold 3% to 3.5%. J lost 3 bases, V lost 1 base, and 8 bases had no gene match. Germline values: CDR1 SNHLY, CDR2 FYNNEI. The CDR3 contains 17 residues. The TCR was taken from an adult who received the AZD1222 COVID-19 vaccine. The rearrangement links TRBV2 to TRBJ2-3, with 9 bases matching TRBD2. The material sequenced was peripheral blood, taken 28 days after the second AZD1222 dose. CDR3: CASSEGVAGAGTDTQYF. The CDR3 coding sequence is TGTGCCAGCAGTGAAGGGGTAGCGGGAGCCGGTACAGATACGCAGTATTTT.